This paragraph reports one T cell receptor (beta chain). As yet, its antigen is unknown. This entry is derived from a study of cytomegalovirus exposure and HLA in healthy donors. Study background: There were some 400 genotyped donors. Of these, roughly 80% fell in the genetic ancestry cluster associated with self-reported Caucasian donors. General study points: Analysis performed later found 16,000 or so TCR beta sequences associated with HLA alleles at 0.05 false discovery rate.

This CDR3 has 15 residues. Trimming cost V 1 base and J 5 bases; bases outside gene matches: 6. Germline-derived CDR1 and CDR2 are MDHEN and SYDVKM. It was with 60 Vbeta and 13 Jbeta primers that the PCR ran. TCRdb's table, derived via immunoSEQ multiplex PCR, lists solely in-frame clones and lacks some. The table lists about 160,000 clones, over 65% of them singletons, with around 3% in the top ten. The chain recombines TRBV28 with TRBJ2-5, with 8 bases aligning to TRBD1. The TCR originated in a woman aged 40 to 50 in good health and CMV-seropositive. The sequenced material came from PBMCs. The CDR3 loop is CASSLYQGAGETQYF. DNA for the CDR3: TGTGCCAGCAGTTTATATCAGGGGGCAGGGGAGACCCAGTACTTC.